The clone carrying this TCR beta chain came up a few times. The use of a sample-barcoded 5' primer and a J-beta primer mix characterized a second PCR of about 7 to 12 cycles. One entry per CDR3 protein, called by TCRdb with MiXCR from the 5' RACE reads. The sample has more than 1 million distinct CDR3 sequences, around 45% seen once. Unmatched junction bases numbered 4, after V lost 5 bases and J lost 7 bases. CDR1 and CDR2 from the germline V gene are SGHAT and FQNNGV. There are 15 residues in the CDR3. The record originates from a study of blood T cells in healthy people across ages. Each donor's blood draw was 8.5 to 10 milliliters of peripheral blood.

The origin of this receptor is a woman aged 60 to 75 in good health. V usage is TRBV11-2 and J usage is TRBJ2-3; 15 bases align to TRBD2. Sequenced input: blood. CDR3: CASSRTSGRGNTQYF. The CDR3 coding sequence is TGTGCCAGCAGCAGGACTAGCGGGAGGGGGAATACGCAGTATTTT.